This T cell receptor (beta chain) was documented in a study of neurological immune-mediated disorders. Study conclusions and caveats: TCR clonal expansion peaked in HTLV-1-associated myelopathy patients and was lowest in multiple sclerosis patients.

A note on this clonotype: Its target is not known. Given a much more abundant clone one base away, this may be a read error.

TCRdb recomputed calls from the 5' RACE reads with MiXCR, one row per CDR3 protein. The data hold 75,000 to 80,000 distinct CDR3 sequences, with approximately 5% observed a single time. Sequenced sample: PBMCs. The sequence was collected from a woman between 25 and 40 years old with multiple sclerosis.

This chain's CDR3 is CASSGSQTYNEQFF. DNA of the CDR3: TGTGCCAGTAGCGGGAGTCAAACCTACAATGAGCAGTTCTTC. This chain links TRBV19 with TRBJ2-1; D possibly corresponds to TRBD2 (6 bases). CDR3 length: 14 residues. Trimming shortened V by 6 bases and J by 2 bases, and 11 bases separated the two germline ends. Germline lookup yields CDR1 LNHDA and CDR2 SQIVND (reference sequence).